The rows below give T cell receptor beta chains drawn from one sample of a study of T cell responses to AZD1222 COVID-19 vaccine. Profiled with immunoSEQ multiplex PCR; TCRdb holds only in-frame clones, not every one. The table has tens of thousands of clones, 83% seen once. The input for sequencing was peripheral blood, taken 28 days after the second AZD1222 dose. The receptors originated from an adult who received the AZD1222 COVID-19 vaccine. The conserved cysteine and the conserved F or W are not part of the CDR3 here. Fields, in order: CDR3 protein, V gene, D gene, clone size. A D gene is named only where the DNA matches it firmly. Not every row has a clone size; where given, it reads once, few, many or a size class.

ASSLEGGAGNTIY	TRBV11-3	.	.
ATSRSNPAQH	TRBV15	.	.
ASSLAPGTGSTYEQY	TRBV5-1	TRBD1	.
ASSLAMMELDTEAF	TRBV5-4	.	.
ASSLQGADTGELF	TRBV7-2	TRBD1	.
ASTSGGTVHEQY	TRBV27	TRBD2	.
SASRQGATEAF	TRBV20-1	TRBD1	.
ARTNKNGGLKTQY	TRBV7-5	.	.
ASSLSRGGLTDTQY	TRBV7-9	TRBD2	.
ASSLGSSYEQY	TRBV5-6	.	.
ASSQVGHPNTEAF	TRBV4-1	.	.
AIAGTGGSGSAYNEQF	TRBV10-3	TRBD1	few
ASSAFRGSYGYT	TRBV2	.	few
ASSRTGTLSGNTIY	TRBV5-8	.	.
ASSPPTYGGQTEAF	TRBV4-1	.	.
ASSTGGVTGGVLGNQPQH	TRBV18	TRBD1	.
ASSLRTRGAGQETQY	TRBV7-6	.	.
ASSGVNKPEAF	TRBV27	.	.
ASGLVQGARDNSPLH	TRBV12-5	TRBD1	once
ASSDLLQESGELF	TRBV21-1	.	.
ASSPKSYRGEWNQPQH	TRBV3-1/TRBV3-2	TRBD1	.
ASSPSRDNQPQH	TRBV18	.	once
ASSLGTVGDTEAF	TRBV5-8	.	.
ASSQTTLDTHGELF	TRBV6-2/TRBV6-3	.	.
ASSEIRGNSPLH	TRBV6-1	TRBD1	.
ASSYSGQGRAF	TRBV6-5	TRBD1	.
ASSRMRGGVGEKLF	TRBV19	TRBD1	.
ASSVTDDTEAF	TRBV9	.	.
ASSSLQEREGTGELF	TRBV19	TRBD2	.
ASRAQGLYSNQPQH	TRBV27	.	.
ASSPPTTKETQY	TRBV5-8	.	.
ASSKRITGEETQY	TRBV7-9	.	.
ASSPNRGAQETQY	TRBV7-6	TRBD1	.
SADRGTEAF	TRBV29-1	.	.
ASSQARLVGNTIY	TRBV3-1/TRBV3-2	.	.
SVPHGNTIY	TRBV29-1	.	.
ASSPRASVTDTQY	TRBV4-3	.	.
ASSLSRGAGANVLT	TRBV11-2	.	.
AWRRNREGGTEAF	TRBV30	.	.
ASSQEGWTDTQY	TRBV3-1/TRBV3-2	.	.
ASSHIGGNEQF	TRBV4-1	.	.
ASSQGFREEAF	TRBV3-1/TRBV3-2	.	.
ATSDEDRGQAF	TRBV24-1	TRBD1	many
ASSRGGPRGNGYT	TRBV28	.	.
ASSLLWEQY	TRBV12-3/TRBV12-4	.	.
ASRGQGEKLF	TRBV11-3	TRBD1	.
ASSARGATDTQY	TRBV7-8	.	.
ASTRDRDYEQY	TRBV6-5	TRBD1	.
ASSVGNNRAHEQY	TRBV7-2	.	.